One and the same sample provided the 9 T cell receptor beta chains below, sequenced in a study of neurological immune-mediated disorders. In TCRdb, the 5' RACE reads were re-called with MiXCR into one record per CDR3 protein. The data show roughly 71,000 distinct CDR3 sequences, with 3% to 5% seen just once and approximately 1.2% held by the top ten. Material: PBMCs. The receptors stem from a man under 40 with multiple sclerosis.

The sample holds many counts of this clonotype. The chain employs TRBV27 and TRBJ2-7, with 8 bases that match TRBD1. CDR3 length: 14 residues. The V segment lost 2 bases and the J segment 5 bases; nucleotides outside the gene matches: 5. CDR1 is MNHEY, CDR2 SMNVEV, per germline (reference sequence). The CDR3, as DNA: TGTGCCAGCAGTTTACAGGGGGCTCGGAACGAGCAGTACTTC. As protein: CASSLQGARNEQYF.

In its sample, this clonotype was seen many times. The genes are TRBV6-1 and TRBJ2-4; a weak D match, TRBD2 (5 bases). Trimming stripped 8 bases from V and 7 bases from J, with 15 bases between. In germline, CDR1 is MNHNS, CDR2 SASEGT. This CDR3 is 13 amino acids long. CDR3 nucleotides: TGTGCCAGCCGGGTCGAGGCGGGCAACATTCAGTACTTC. Protein: CASRVEAGNIQYF.

This clonotype was counted ten times or more. The J gene is TRBJ2-2, the V gene TRBV12-3 or TRBV12-4, with 9 bases fitting TRBD2. The trim removed 5 bases at V and 1 base at J, leaving 8 bases unmatched. CDR3 length equals 17 residues. The CDR3 coding sequence is TGTGCCAGCAGTCTCGGGATAGCGGGGGTGAACACCGGGGAGCTGTTTTTT. Translating gives CASSLGIAGVNTGELFF.

This clonotype turned up a few times. V and J are TRBV25-1 and TRBJ2-5; 10 bases match TRBD2. With V trimmed by 7 bases and J by 0 bases, 20 bases remained unmatched. This CDR3 has 20 residues. The germline CDR1 and CDR2 sequences are MGHDK and SYGVNS. CDR3 region: CASTSRVGSGGSLYQETQYF. CDR3 bases: TGTGCCAGCACTTCACGCGTGGGTAGCGGGGGGTCTTTGTACCAAGAGACCCAGTACTTC.

This clonotype was seen repeatedly, ten times or more. The chain carries TRBV6-6 and TRBJ2-5; TRBD1 is a possible D gene (5 bases). The CDR3 runs 15 residues. Deletions cut 0 bases from V and 4 bases from J, with 12 bases between. Germline V gives CDR1 MNHNY, CDR2 SVGAGI (reference sequence). The CDR3 sequence is CASSYSSQGRETQYF. For the CDR3, the DNA is TGTGCCAGCAGTTACTCGAGTCAGGGCAGAGAGACCCAGTACTTC.

This clonotype was seen a few times. V and J are TRBV7-6 and TRBJ2-5; 16 nucleotides align to TRBD2. The V segment lost 5 bases and the J segment 6 bases; nucleotides outside the gene matches: 12. CDR3 length equals 18 residues. Germline values: CDR1 SGHVS, CDR2 FNYEAQ. The CDR3 region is CASSPPGLAGGPVQTQYF. Written as DNA, the CDR3 is TGTGCCAGCAGCCCGCCGGGACTAGCGGGGGGGCCGGTGCAGACCCAGTACTTC.

Worth noting for this clonotype: The CDR3 ends on some other residue instead of the conserved phenylalanine or tryptophan, so this is likely a read error. The rearrangement joins TRBV5-1 to TRBJ2-7, with D possibly TRBD2 on 5 matching bases. The CDR3 sequence is 13 residues long. CDR1 SGHRS and CDR2 YFSETQ come from the germline V gene. V was shortened by 2 bases and J by 1 base, with 7 bases between the two germline ends. CDR3 in DNA: TGCGCCAGCAGCTTCATAGCGTCCTACGAGCAGTACATC. Its translation: CASSFIASYEQYI.

Ten or more counts support this clonotype. The gene calls are TRBV6-6 and TRBJ2-1, with 7 bases fitting TRBD1. With V trimmed by 2 bases and J by 4 bases, 5 bases remained unmatched. CDR1 is MNHNY, CDR2 SVGAGI, per germline (reference sequence). The CDR3 covers 15 residues. The CDR3 sequence is CASSYAQGLYNEQFF. The CDR3 DNA follows: TGTGCCAGCAGTTACGCACAGGGGCTATACAATGAGCAGTTCTTC.

This clonotype was counted at least ten times. The V call is TRBV12-3 or TRBV12-4, the J call TRBJ2-7; unclear D gene. The CDR3 loop spans 12 amino acids. V lost 3 bases and J 3 bases, leaving 6 bases between the germline ends. CDR3: CASSFRGYEQYF. Here the CDR3 DNA reads TGTGCCAGCAGTTTTCGCGGCTACGAGCAGTACTTC.